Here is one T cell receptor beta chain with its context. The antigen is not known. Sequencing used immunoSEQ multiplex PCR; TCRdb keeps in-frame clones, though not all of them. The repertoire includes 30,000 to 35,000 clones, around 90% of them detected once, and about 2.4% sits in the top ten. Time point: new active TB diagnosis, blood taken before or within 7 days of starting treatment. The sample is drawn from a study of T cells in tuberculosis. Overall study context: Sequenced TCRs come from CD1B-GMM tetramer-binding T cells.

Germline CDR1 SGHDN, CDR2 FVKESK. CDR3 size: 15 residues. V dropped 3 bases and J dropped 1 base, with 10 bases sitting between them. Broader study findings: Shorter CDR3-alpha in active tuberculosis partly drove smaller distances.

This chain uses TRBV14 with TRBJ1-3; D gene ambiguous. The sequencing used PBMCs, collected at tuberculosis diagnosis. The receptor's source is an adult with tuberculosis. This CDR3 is CASSQPGWSGNTIYF. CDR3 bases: TGTGCCAGCAGCCAGCCCGGGTGGTCTGGAAACACCATATATTTT.